These 15 T cell receptor beta chains share one sample of origin, sequenced in a study of technical replicates of blood from a handful of donors. Repertoires were generated with immunoSEQ multiplex PCR, while TCRdb's copy carries only in-frame clones and drops some. The table has more than 90,000 clones, approximately 96% seen once. The sequenced sample consisted of T cells isolated from PBMCs. These receptors all stem from a human donor in good health.

This rearrangement joins TRBV28 to TRBJ2-1, with TRBD2 as a possible D gene (5 bases). V gave up 3 bases and J gave up 5 bases, with 32 bases separating them. The germline CDR1 and CDR2 sequences are MDHEN and SYDVKM. The CDR3 contains 21 residues. This CDR3 is CASSFLSVTEVLYDEHNEQFF. As DNA, the CDR3 is TGTGCCAGCAGTTTCCTCTCAGTTACGGAGGTCCTATATGATGAACACAATGAGCAGTTCTTC.

The rearrangement uses TRBV6-1 and TRBJ2-1; the match to TRBD1 covers 11 bases. CDR3 size: 15 residues. The V segment lost 2 bases and the J segment 9 bases; nucleotides outside the gene matches: 6. Germline V gives CDR1 MNHNS, CDR2 SASEGT. The CDR3 reads CASSEFGDRGSEQFF. DNA of the CDR3: TGTGCCAGCAGTGAATTTGGGGACAGGGGGAGTGAGCAGTTCTTC.

The gene calls are TRBV30 and TRBJ1-2, with 7 bases lining up with TRBD1. V lost 3 bases and J lost 0; bases outside the gene matches: 1. The CDR3 spans 13 residues. Germline V lookup: CDR1 GTSNPN, CDR2 SVGIG (reference sequence). In DNA form, the CDR3 reads TGTGCCTGGAGGGACAGGACTAACTATGGCTACACCTTC. Its translation: CAWRDRTNYGYTF.

The chain joins TRBV2 to TRBJ2-2; TRBD2 matches at 9 bases. The CDR3 length is 15 residues. J was trimmed by 3 bases and V by 6 bases; bases with no gene match: 5. Germline V gene sequence: CDR1 SNHLY, CDR2 FYNNEI. The CDR3 sequence: CASSSGLAYTGELFF. CDR3 nucleotides: TGTGCCAGCAGCTCTGGACTAGCGTACACCGGGGAGCTGTTTTTT.

This chain links TRBV28 with TRBJ1-5, with D possibly matching TRBD1 (5 bases). Germline V gives CDR1 MDHEN, CDR2 SYDVKM. V gave up 3 bases and J gave up 5 bases, with 17 bases separating them. The CDR3 is 16 residues long. The CDR3 bases are TGTGCCAGCAGTTTTACGTTCGGCGGGGGTTATCAGCCCCAGCATTTT. It is translated as CASSFTFGGGYQPQHF.

J is TRBJ1-1 and V is TRBV7-3, with D possibly matching TRBD1 (6 bases). CDR3 length equals 13 residues. V dropped 5 bases and J dropped 1 base, with 8 bases sitting between them. Germline V gene data show CDR1 as SGHTA and CDR2 as FQGTGA. For the CDR3, the DNA is TGTGCCAGCAGCGTCAGGGGGAACACTGAAGCTTTCTTT. Translated: CASSVRGNTEAFF.

The genes are TRBV6-5 and TRBJ2-7, with D possibly TRBD1 on 5 matching bases. The CDR3 runs to 16 residues. The V gene's germline CDR1 is MNHEY and CDR2 SVGAGI. V was shortened by 0 bases and J by 5 bases, with 17 bases between the two germline ends. CDR3 DNA sequence: TGTGCCAGCAGTTACTCCGGCGGCAGGGATGACCACGAGCAGTACTTC. Translation: CASSYSGGRDDHEQYF.

Of note for this clone: In the same sample, other DNA sequences code for this CDR3. The chain uses TRBV5-1 and TRBJ1-1; 7 bases map to TRBD1. The CDR3 runs to 14 residues. V shed 0 bases and J 4 bases; nucleotides not matched to a gene: 3. CDR1 and CDR2 from the germline V gene are SGHRS and YFSETQ. In DNA, the CDR3 is TGCGCCAGCAGCTTGGGACAGGGAGGCACTGAAGCTTTCTTT. This encodes CASSLGQGGTEAFF. The full variable domain, with the rest looked up from reference TRBV5-1 and TRBJ1-1, is KAGVTQTPRYLIKTRGQQVTLSCSPISGHRSVSWYQQTPGQGLQFLFEYFSETQRNKGNFPGRFSGRQFSNSRSEMNVSTLELGDSALYLCASSLGQGGTEAFFGQGTRLTVV.

The chain joins TRBV27 to TRBJ1-2; maybe TRBD1 (5 bases). The CDR3 sequence is 17 residues long. Trimming shortened V by 1 base and J by 2 bases, and 17 bases separated the two germline ends. CDR1 and CDR2 (germline): MNHEY, SMNVEV (reference sequence). The CDR3 DNA reads TGTGCCAGCAGTTTATGGGGGGGGGACTATCAAAACTATGGCTACACCTTC. Its protein product is CASSLWGGDYQNYGYTF.

The genes are TRBV5-6 and TRBJ2-7, with a weak D call TRBD1 (6 bases). V lost 4 bases and J 7 bases, leaving 15 bases between the germline ends. Germline CDR1 is SGHDT and CDR2 is YYEEEE. This CDR3 contains 13 residues. CDR3 DNA: TGTGCCAGCAGCGGATGGACAGCGCAGGAGCAGTACTTC. It translates to CASSGWTAQEQYF.

The J gene is TRBJ1-6, the V gene TRBV5-5; perhaps TRBD1 as D (6 bases). Trimming took off 4 bases at V and 7 bases at J, with 15 bases between the two ends. Germline CDR1 and CDR2: SGHKS and YYEKEE (reference sequence). CDR3 length equals 15 residues. The CDR3 DNA reads as TGTGCCAGCAGCCCGAGGACAGCCACAAATTCACCCCTCCACTTT. This codes for CASSPRTATNSPLHF.

This clone has just a few counts. The chain employs TRBV2 and TRBJ1-1; 7 bases are shared with TRBD1. This CDR3 is 14 amino acids long. Germline loops: CDR1 SNHLY, CDR2 FYNNEI. The ends lost 5 bases at V and 2 bases at J; junction bases unmatched: 5. The CDR3 region has the DNA TGTGCCAGCAGTCCGGACAGGACCAACACTGAAGCTTTCTTT. Encoded protein: CASSPDRTNTEAFF.

This clone came up a few times. The chain links TRBV27 to TRBJ1-3; perhaps TRBD1 as D (5 bases). Deletions cut 2 bases from V and 1 base from J, with 6 bases between. The V gene's germline CDR1 is MNHEY and CDR2 SMNVEV (reference sequence). This CDR3 region has 14 residues. CDR3 sequence reads: CASSLQGSGNTIYF. The DNA of the CDR3 is TGTGCCAGCAGTTTACAGGGTTCTGGAAACACCATATATTTT.

The V gene is TRBV6-5, the J gene TRBJ1-1, with D possibly matching TRBD1 (5 bases). In germline, CDR1 is MNHEY, CDR2 SVGAGI. V was trimmed by 0 bases and J by 1 base, leaving 9 bases between them. The CDR3 runs 15 residues. DNA for the CDR3: TGTGCCAGCAGTTACTCGTTAACAGGGAACACTGAAGCTTTCTTT. Translating gives CASSYSLTGNTEAFF.

The J gene is TRBJ1-5, the V gene TRBV28; the D gene is possibly TRBD1 (6 bases). Trimming took off 7 bases at V and 4 bases at J, with 14 bases between the two ends. There are 14 residues in the CDR3. CDR1 is MDHEN, CDR2 SYDVKM, per germline. CDR3 amino acids: CASIVGTGNQPQHF. The CDR3 DNA reads as TGTGCCAGCATTGTGGGAACAGGGAATCAGCCCCAGCATTTT.